This TCR beta chain came from a study of T cell repertoires in cytomegalovirus infection. About the research overall: CMV infection plus the matching HLA type was flagged by public TCR beta signatures.

In TCRdb, the reads were re-called with MiXCR into one record per CDR3 protein. The repertoire has approximately 500,000 distinct CDR3 sequences, 15% to 20% of them found once; the top ten carry 20% to 30%. This clonotype was recorded many times. Its cognate antigen is unknown. The study's findings and limits: Across the ex vivo response, the dominant clonotypes were HLA-C-restricted CMV-specific TCR beta clonotypes. Totalled public TCR beta family frequency picked out people who carried CMV plus the relevant HLA.

The sequenced sample was CD8+ T cells from PBMCs. The receptor was derived from a human donor in good health (CMV status not recorded). Some clones in this sample may be carry-over from other donors' samples.

The CDR3 DNA reads TGTGCCAGCAGCTTACTTATGCGGGGAGATTCACCCCTCCACTTT. It codes for CASSLLMRGDSPLHF. This chain joins TRBV7-3 and TRBJ1-6; D uncertain. The germline gives CDR1 SGHTA, CDR2 FQGTGA. The V end lost 2 bases, the J end lost 8 bases, and 13 bases lay between the germline ends. The CDR3 loop spans 15 amino acids.